This T cell receptor (beta chain) was recorded in a study of shared clonotypes between healthy human individuals. About the research overall: Per donor, three plates held CD4 naive cells, three held CD4 memory, two held CD8 naive and one held CD8 memory. Study-level points and caveats: Larger estimated richness was generally seen in naive subsets than in memory subsets.

Comments on this clone: The antigen remains undetermined.

CD45RO negativity and positive selection for CCR7 defined naive CD8 cells, a population that excluded terminally differentiated effector memory CD45RA+ cells. Recent vaccinations or acute infections were absent in the healthy HIV-negative adult donors. Replicate PCRs for sorted subsets used 200 to 250 ng DNA; this equaled about 30,000 T cell genomes. Assay: immunoSEQ multiplex PCR; the TCRdb copy retains only in-frame clones and omits some. This repertoire shows about 2 million clones, about 95% found once; its top ten account for roughly 1.1%. The CDR3 spans 12 residues. V lost 4 bases, J lost 8 bases, and 11 bases lay in between. The germline V gene encodes CDR1 SEHNR and CDR2 FQNEAQ (reference sequence).

The sequenced sample was naive CD8+ T cells sorted from blood. The chain recombines TRBV7-9 with TRBJ1-1, with D hard to call. The sequence was obtained from a man aged 18 to 30 in good health. CDR3 sequence (DNA): TGTGCCAGCAGCTCACCGGGCCTCGAAGCTTTCTTT. It translates to CASSSPGLEAFF.